The rows below give T cell receptor beta chains drawn from one sample of a study of blood T cell repertoires in COVID-19. Assay: immunoSEQ multiplex PCR; the TCRdb copy retains only in-frame clones and omits some. The sample lists about 320,000 clones; over 75% were seen once. The sequencing input was PBMCs or T cells enriched from blood (not recorded which). Source of these receptors: a woman aged 18-30 years who had recovered from COVID-19. Both conserved end residues are part of each CDR3. D genes are given only for firm matches. Part of the rows lack a size; the others show once, few, many or a class for expanded clones.

d_gene	j_gene	abundance	v_gene	CDR3aa	CDR3nt
TRBD1	TRBJ1-2	once	TRBV30	CAWSRDSGNYGYTF	TGTGCCTGGAGTAGGGACAGCGGTAACTATGGCTACACCTTC
-	TRBJ1-3	-	TRBV2	CASSGNRAGNTIYF	TGTGCCAGCAGTGGTAACAGGGCAGGAAACACCATATATTTT
TRBD1	TRBJ1-5	-	TRBV10-2	CASSESWGTGRWDSNQPQHF	TGCGCCAGCAGTGAGTCGTGGGGGACAGGGCGGTGGGATAGCAATCAGCCCCAGCATTTT
TRBD1	TRBJ1-2	-	TRBV28	CASSSVDRVGGYTF	TGTGCCAGCAGTTCCGTCGACAGGGTGGGGGGCTACACCTTC
TRBD1	TRBJ1-3	-	TRBV29-1	CSVVGTGGNTIYF	TGCAGCGTTGTGGGGACAGGGGGAAACACCATATATTTT
-	TRBJ1-4	-	TRBV15	CATSRGRDEKLFF	TGTGCCACCAGCAGAGGGAGGGACGAAAAACTGTTTTTT
TRBD2	TRBJ2-1	-	TRBV19	CASSFSGHSYNEQFF	TGTGCCAGTAGTTTTAGCGGGCACTCCTACAATGAGCAGTTCTTC
-	TRBJ2-1	once	TRBV5-1	CASSEAVGYNEQFF	TGCGCCAGCAGCGAAGCGGTCGGTTACAATGAGCAGTTCTTC
-	TRBJ2-2	-	TRBV24-1	CATSDSRGWAGELFF	TGTGCCACCAGTGATTCCAGGGGTTGGGCCGGGGAGCTGTTTTTT
TRBD1	TRBJ1-1	-	TRBV5-8	CASNTLRGRTEAFF	TGTGCCAGCAATACCTTAAGGGGGCGGACTGAAGCTTTCTTT
TRBD1	TRBJ2-2	-	TRBV9	CASSVTGTGVSGELFF	TGTGCCAGCAGCGTCACCGGGACAGGGGTTTCCGGGGAGCTGTTTTTT
-	TRBJ1-1	-	TRBV5-8	CASRWEEAFF	TGTGCCAGCCGCTGGGAGGAAGCTTTCTTT
-	TRBJ1-2	-	TRBV6-1	CASSEYGPRGYTF	TGTGCCAGCAGTGAATATGGTCCGCGGGGCTACACCTTC
-	TRBJ2-7	-	TRBV6-2/TRBV6-3	CASSYSSYEQYF	TGTGCCAGCAGTTACTCTAGCTACGAGCAGTACTTC
TRBD1	TRBJ2-1	-	TRBV18	CASSPDRGYNEQFF	TGTGCCAGCTCACCCGACAGGGGGTACAATGAGCAGTTCTTC
TRBD2	TRBJ2-2	-	TRBV3-1/TRBV3-2	CASSQVRLAGERGRTRELFF	TGTGCCAGCAGCCAAGTGCGGCTAGCGGGAGAAAGAGGCAGGACCCGGGAGCTGTTTTTT
-	TRBJ2-2	-	TRBV7-3	CASRGGSHTGELFF	TGTGCCAGCAGGGGCGGGTCCCACACCGGGGAGCTGTTTTTT
-	TRBJ1-1	-	TRBV7-3	CASSFGQLNTEAFF	TGTGCCAGCAGCTTTGGACAGCTGAACACTGAAGCTTTCTTT
-	TRBJ1-1	-	TRBV5-1	CASSPGGLSYAEAFF	TGCGCCAGCAGCCCGGGGGGCCTTTCTTACGCTGAAGCTTTCTTT